This TCR beta chain was recovered during a study of T cell responses to AZD1222 COVID-19 vaccine. Trimming pared 3 bases from V and 11 bases from J, leaving 17 bases between. CDR3 length: 15 residues. Germline lookup yields CDR1 LNHDA and CDR2 SQIVND (reference sequence). The protocol was immunoSEQ multiplex PCR, while the TCRdb copy is restricted to in-frame clones and leaves out a portion. The sample lists 90,000 to 95,000 clones; under 90% were seen once. The V and J genes are TRBV19 and TRBJ1-6; D might be TRBD1 (6 bases). The input for sequencing was peripheral blood, taken on day 0 of AZD1222 vaccination. This sequence originates from an adult in good health. The CDR3, as DNA: TGTGCCAGTAGTATTACAGGGCCCGCAGCGGCACCCCTCCACTTT. Its protein product is CASSITGPAAAPLHF. Full variable domain (missing parts from reference TRBV19 and TRBJ1-6): DGGITQSPKYLFRKEGQNVTLSCEQNLNHDAMYWYRQDPGQGLRLIYYSQIVNDFQKGDIAEGYSVSREKKESFPLTVTSAQKNPTAFYLCASSITGPAAAPLHFGNGTRLTVT.